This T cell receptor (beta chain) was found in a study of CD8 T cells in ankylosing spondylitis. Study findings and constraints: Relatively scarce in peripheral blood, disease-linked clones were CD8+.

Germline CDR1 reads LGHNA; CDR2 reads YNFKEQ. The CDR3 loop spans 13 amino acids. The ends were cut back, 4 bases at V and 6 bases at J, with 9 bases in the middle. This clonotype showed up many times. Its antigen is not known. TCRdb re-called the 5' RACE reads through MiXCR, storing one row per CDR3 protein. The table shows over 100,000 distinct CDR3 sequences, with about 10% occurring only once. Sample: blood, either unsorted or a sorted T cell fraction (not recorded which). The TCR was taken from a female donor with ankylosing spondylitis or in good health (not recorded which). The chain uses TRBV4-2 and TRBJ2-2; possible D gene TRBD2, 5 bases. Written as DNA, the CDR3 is TGTGCCAGCAGCCCAGACGGGGCCGGGGAGCTGTTTTTT. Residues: CASSPDGAGELFF.